This is a list of T cell receptor beta chains from one sample in a study of cytomegalovirus exposure and HLA in healthy donors. Only in-frame clones appear in the TCRdb table, and some are missing; sequencing was by immunoSEQ multiplex PCR. The data contain some 130,000 clones, about 71% of them singletons. What was sequenced was PBMCs. The receptors here all came from a woman aged 60 to 75 in good health and CMV-seropositive. CDR3s include the opening cysteine and the closing phenylalanine or tryptophan. The order of the fields is CDR3 protein, CDR3 DNA, clone size, D gene, J gene, V gene, CDR3 length. The D gene is left open where the match is weak. Clone size is not always given. Where it is, it says once, few, many or a class for expanded clones.

cdr3_aa: CASSSRLSGGGELFF
cdr3_nt: TGTGCCAGCAGCTCCCGACTGTCCGGGGGCGGGGAGCTGTTTTTT
clone_size: .
d_call: .
j_call: TRBJ2-2
v_call: TRBV9
cdr3_length: 15

cdr3_aa: CASSDAGGPYEQYF
cdr3_nt: TGCGCCAGCAGTGATGCGGGAGGGCCCTACGAGCAGTACTTC
clone_size: few
d_call: TRBD2
j_call: TRBJ2-7
v_call: TRBV10-1
cdr3_length: 14

cdr3_aa: CASSRARWRETQYF
cdr3_nt: TGTGCCAGCAGTCGAGCCCGGTGGAGAGAGACCCAGTACTTC
clone_size: few
d_call: .
j_call: TRBJ2-5
v_call: TRBV28
cdr3_length: 14

cdr3_aa: CASSRSGRGNTQYF
cdr3_nt: TGTGCCAGCAGTCGCAGCGGGAGGGGAAATACGCAGTATTTT
clone_size: .
d_call: TRBD2
j_call: TRBJ2-3
v_call: TRBV28
cdr3_length: 14

cdr3_aa: CSVEPGPDTQYF
cdr3_nt: TGCAGCGTTGAACCGGGTCCAGATACGCAGTATTTT
clone_size: .
d_call: .
j_call: TRBJ2-3
v_call: TRBV29-1
cdr3_length: 12

cdr3_aa: CASSKGRRNTGELFF
cdr3_nt: TGTGCCAGCAGCAAGGGGCGGCGGAACACCGGGGAGCTGTTTTTT
clone_size: once
d_call: .
j_call: TRBJ2-2
v_call: TRBV7-2
cdr3_length: 15

cdr3_aa: CASRLDGGGNQPQHF
cdr3_nt: TGTGCCAGCAGATTAGACGGGGGAGGCAATCAGCCCCAGCATTTT
clone_size: .
d_call: .
j_call: TRBJ1-5
v_call: TRBV28
cdr3_length: 15

cdr3_aa: CASRTGEGNTEAFF
cdr3_nt: TGTGCCAGCCGGACAGGGGAAGGGAACACTGAAGCTTTCTTT
clone_size: few
d_call: TRBD1
j_call: TRBJ1-1
v_call: TRBV6-1
cdr3_length: 14

cdr3_aa: CASSWTSGRTETQYF
cdr3_nt: TGTGCCAGCAGCTGGACTAGCGGGAGAACGGAGACCCAGTACTTC
clone_size: .
d_call: TRBD2
j_call: TRBJ2-5
v_call: TRBV7-9
cdr3_length: 15

cdr3_aa: CASSYGQPGGNYGYTF
cdr3_nt: TGTGCCAGCAGTTACGGACAGCCAGGGGGGAACTATGGCTACACCTTC
clone_size: .
d_call: TRBD1
j_call: TRBJ1-2
v_call: TRBV6-5
cdr3_length: 16

cdr3_aa: CASSLGHSNQPQHF
cdr3_nt: TGTGCCAGCAGCCTGGGACACAGCAATCAGCCCCAGCATTTT
clone_size: few
d_call: .
j_call: TRBJ1-5
v_call: TRBV5-6
cdr3_length: 14

cdr3_aa: CASSLLAGGPDEQYF
cdr3_nt: TGCGCCAGCAGCCTACTAGCGGGAGGGCCAGACGAGCAGTACTTC
clone_size: few
d_call: TRBD2
j_call: TRBJ2-7
v_call: TRBV10-2
cdr3_length: 15

cdr3_aa: CASSSSGVYGYTF
cdr3_nt: TGTGCCAGCAGCTCGTCAGGGGTCTATGGCTACACCTTC
clone_size: few
d_call: .
j_call: TRBJ1-2
v_call: TRBV5-4
cdr3_length: 13

cdr3_aa: CASSNVRLGEPQHF
cdr3_nt: TGTGCCAGTAGTAACGTACGGCTCGGAGAGCCCCAGCATTTT
clone_size: .
d_call: .
j_call: TRBJ1-5
v_call: TRBV19
cdr3_length: 14

cdr3_aa: CASSRGQASSTGELFF
cdr3_nt: TGTGCCAGCAGCCGGGGACAGGCGAGTAGCACCGGGGAGCTGTTTTTT
clone_size: .
d_call: TRBD1
j_call: TRBJ2-2
v_call: TRBV11-2
cdr3_length: 16

cdr3_aa: CASSLTAGRNEQFF
cdr3_nt: TGTGCCAGCAGCTTAACCGCGGGACGCAATGAGCAGTTCTTC
clone_size: .
d_call: .
j_call: TRBJ2-1
v_call: TRBV7-9
cdr3_length: 14

cdr3_aa: CASSLGQMNTEAFF
cdr3_nt: TGTGCCAGCAGTTTAGGACAGATGAACACTGAAGCTTTCTTT
clone_size: few
d_call: .
j_call: TRBJ1-1
v_call: TRBV27
cdr3_length: 14

cdr3_aa: CASSLAGGEYTEAFF
cdr3_nt: TGCGCCAGCAGCTTGGCCGGAGGGGAGTACACTGAAGCTTTCTTT
clone_size: .
d_call: .
j_call: TRBJ1-1
v_call: TRBV5-1
cdr3_length: 15

cdr3_aa: CASRSGGVDEQYF
cdr3_nt: TGTGCCAGCAGGTCCGGGGGGGTAGACGAGCAGTACTTC
clone_size: .
d_call: TRBD2
j_call: TRBJ2-7
v_call: TRBV28
cdr3_length: 13

cdr3_aa: CASSPTGTGNREAFF
cdr3_nt: TGTGCCAGCAGCCCGACCGGGACAGGGAATAGGGAAGCTTTCTTT
clone_size: .
d_call: TRBD1
j_call: TRBJ1-1
v_call: TRBV9
cdr3_length: 15

cdr3_aa: CASSPRTGAEQYF
cdr3_nt: TGTGCCAGCAGCCCCCGAACAGGGGCCGAGCAGTACTTC
clone_size: .
d_call: TRBD1
j_call: TRBJ2-7
v_call: TRBV7-8
cdr3_length: 13

cdr3_aa: CASSLKWTGHQETQYF
cdr3_nt: TGCGCCAGCAGCTTAAAGTGGACAGGGCACCAAGAGACCCAGTACTTC
clone_size: .
d_call: TRBD1
j_call: TRBJ2-5
v_call: TRBV5-1
cdr3_length: 16

cdr3_aa: CASRNPGGGGEAFF
cdr3_nt: TGTGCCAGCAGGAATCCAGGGGGCGGTGGAGAAGCTTTCTTT
clone_size: .
d_call: TRBD1
j_call: TRBJ1-1
v_call: TRBV5-6
cdr3_length: 14

cdr3_aa: CASSLKGTSGINEQFF
cdr3_nt: TGCGCCAGCAGCTTGAAAGGGACTAGCGGGATAAATGAGCAGTTCTTC
clone_size: .
d_call: TRBD2
j_call: TRBJ2-1
v_call: TRBV5-1
cdr3_length: 16

cdr3_aa: CASSQDRVGDTEAFF
cdr3_nt: TGCGCCAGCAGCCAGGACAGGGTGGGGGACACTGAAGCTTTCTTT
clone_size: few
d_call: TRBD1
j_call: TRBJ1-1
v_call: TRBV5-1
cdr3_length: 15

cdr3_aa: CASRSTGQGARVWEQYF
cdr3_nt: TGTGCCAGCAGATCTACGGGACAGGGGGCCCGGGTTTGGGAGCAGTACTTC
clone_size: .
d_call: TRBD1
j_call: TRBJ2-7
v_call: TRBV28
cdr3_length: 17

cdr3_aa: CASSEQGLSNQPQHF
cdr3_nt: TGTGCCAGCAGTGAACAGGGGCTGAGCAATCAGCCCCAGCATTTT
clone_size: .
d_call: .
j_call: TRBJ1-5
v_call: TRBV2
cdr3_length: 15

cdr3_aa: CASSSSGSTYEQYF
cdr3_nt: TGTGCCAGCAGCTCTAGCGGGAGTACATACGAGCAGTACTTC
clone_size: .
d_call: TRBD2
j_call: TRBJ2-7
v_call: TRBV11-3
cdr3_length: 14

cdr3_aa: CASSMSSGGTEAFF
cdr3_nt: TGTGCCAGTAGTATGAGTTCAGGGGGCACTGAAGCTTTCTTT
clone_size: .
d_call: TRBD1
j_call: TRBJ1-1
v_call: TRBV19
cdr3_length: 14

cdr3_aa: CASSQGGQGDGDTQYF
cdr3_nt: TGCGCCAGCAGCCAAGGTGGTCAGGGGGATGGAGATACGCAGTATTTT
clone_size: once
d_call: TRBD1
j_call: TRBJ2-3
v_call: TRBV4-1
cdr3_length: 16

cdr3_aa: CASIPGTGRQPQHF
cdr3_nt: TGTGCCAGCATCCCCGGGACAGGGCGTCAGCCCCAGCATTTT
clone_size: .
d_call: TRBD1
j_call: TRBJ1-5
v_call: TRBV28
cdr3_length: 14

cdr3_aa: CASSSILTGENTEAFF
cdr3_nt: TGTGCCAGCAGTTCCATTCTGACAGGGGAGAACACTGAAGCTTTCTTT
clone_size: .
d_call: TRBD1
j_call: TRBJ1-1
v_call: TRBV28
cdr3_length: 16

cdr3_aa: CASSLGLAGGAYEQYF
cdr3_nt: TGTGCCAGCAGCCTAGGACTAGCGGGAGGTGCGTACGAGCAGTACTTC
clone_size: .
d_call: TRBD2
j_call: TRBJ2-7
v_call: TRBV5-4
cdr3_length: 16

cdr3_aa: CAISDETRGSYEQYF
cdr3_nt: TGTGCCATCAGTGACGAGACTAGAGGTTCCTACGAGCAGTACTTC
clone_size: .
d_call: .
j_call: TRBJ2-7
v_call: TRBV10-3
cdr3_length: 15

cdr3_aa: CASNRQGGQGQPQHF
cdr3_nt: TGTGCCAGCAATCGACAGGGGGGTCAGGGTCAGCCCCAGCATTTT
clone_size: .
d_call: TRBD1
j_call: TRBJ1-5
v_call: TRBV28
cdr3_length: 15

cdr3_aa: CASSLGQRIDTQYF
cdr3_nt: TGTGCCAGCAGCTTGGGACAGAGGATCGATACGCAGTATTTT
clone_size: .
d_call: .
j_call: TRBJ2-3
v_call: TRBV5-4
cdr3_length: 14

cdr3_aa: CASSRTGRDTEAFF
cdr3_nt: TGTGCCAGCAGCCGGACAGGCAGGGACACTGAAGCTTTCTTT
clone_size: .
d_call: TRBD1
j_call: TRBJ1-1
v_call: TRBV6-5
cdr3_length: 14

cdr3_aa: CATAQGFNQPQHF
cdr3_nt: TGTGCTACCGCTCAGGGGTTCAATCAGCCCCAGCATTTT
clone_size: .
d_call: .
j_call: TRBJ1-5
v_call: TRBV12-5
cdr3_length: 13

cdr3_aa: CASSLTSPLGSNQPQHF
cdr3_nt: TGCGCCAGCAGTCTGACCAGCCCCCTGGGCAGCAATCAGCCCCAGCATTTT
clone_size: .
d_call: .
j_call: TRBJ1-5
v_call: TRBV10-2
cdr3_length: 17

cdr3_aa: CASSLDRGRRYEQYF
cdr3_nt: TGTGCCAGCAGCCTAGACAGGGGGCGCCGCTACGAGCAGTACTTC
clone_size: few
d_call: TRBD1
j_call: TRBJ2-7
v_call: TRBV27
cdr3_length: 15

cdr3_aa: CSVDLGTGYAGELFF
cdr3_nt: TGCAGCGTTGACCTTGGGACAGGGTACGCCGGGGAGCTGTTTTTT
clone_size: .
d_call: TRBD1
j_call: TRBJ2-2
v_call: TRBV29-1
cdr3_length: 15